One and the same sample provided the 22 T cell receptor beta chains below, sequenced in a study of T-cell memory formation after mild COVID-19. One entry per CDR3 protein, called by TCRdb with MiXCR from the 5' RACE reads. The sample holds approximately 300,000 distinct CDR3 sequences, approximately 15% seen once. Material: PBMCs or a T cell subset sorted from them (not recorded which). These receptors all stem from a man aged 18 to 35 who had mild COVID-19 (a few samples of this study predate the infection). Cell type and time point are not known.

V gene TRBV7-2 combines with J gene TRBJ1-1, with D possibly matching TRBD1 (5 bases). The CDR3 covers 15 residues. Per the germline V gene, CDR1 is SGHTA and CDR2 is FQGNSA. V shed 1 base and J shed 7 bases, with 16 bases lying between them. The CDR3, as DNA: TGTGCCAGCAGCTTAGTGTCATGGGGGATGGGTGAAGCTTTCTTT. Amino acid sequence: CASSLVSWGMGEAFF.

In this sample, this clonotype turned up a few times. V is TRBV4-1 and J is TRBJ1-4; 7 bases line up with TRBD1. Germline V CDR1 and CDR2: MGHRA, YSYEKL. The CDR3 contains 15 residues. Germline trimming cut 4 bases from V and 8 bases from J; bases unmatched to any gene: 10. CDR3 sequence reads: CASSLEGGVREKLFF. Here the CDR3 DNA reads TGCGCCAGCAGCCTCGAAGGGGGCGTGCGGGAAAAACTGTTTTTT.

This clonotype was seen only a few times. The CDR3 bases are TGTGCCAGCCGGGGGGCAGCGGACGAGCAGTACTTC. It encodes CASRGAADEQYF. This chain joins TRBV7-6 and TRBJ2-7; tentatively, D is TRBD2 (7 bases). The ends were cut back, 8 bases at V and 5 bases at J, with 13 bases in the middle. The CDR3 runs 12 residues. CDR1 is SGHVS, CDR2 FNYEAQ, per germline. Full variable domain (rest looked up from reference TRBV7-6 and TRBJ2-7): GAGVSQSPRYKVTKRGQDVALRCDPISGHVSLYWYRQALGQGPEFLTYFNYEAQQDKSGLPNDRFSAERPEGSISTLTIQRTEQRDSAMYRCASRGAADEQYFGPGTRLTVT.

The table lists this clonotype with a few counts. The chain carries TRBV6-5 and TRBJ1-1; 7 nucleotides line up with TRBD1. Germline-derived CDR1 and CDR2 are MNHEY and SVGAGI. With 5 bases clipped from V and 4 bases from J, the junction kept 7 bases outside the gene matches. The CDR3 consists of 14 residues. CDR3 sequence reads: CASSRQGVATEAFF. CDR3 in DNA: TGTGCCAGCAGTCGGCAGGGGGTGGCCACTGAAGCTTTCTTT.

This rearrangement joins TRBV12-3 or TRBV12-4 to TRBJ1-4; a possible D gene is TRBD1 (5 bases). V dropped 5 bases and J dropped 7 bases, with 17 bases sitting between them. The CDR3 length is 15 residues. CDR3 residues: CASSPRQPIGEKLFF. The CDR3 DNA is TGTGCCAGCAGTCCGCGACAGCCCATTGGTGAAAAACTGTTTTTT.

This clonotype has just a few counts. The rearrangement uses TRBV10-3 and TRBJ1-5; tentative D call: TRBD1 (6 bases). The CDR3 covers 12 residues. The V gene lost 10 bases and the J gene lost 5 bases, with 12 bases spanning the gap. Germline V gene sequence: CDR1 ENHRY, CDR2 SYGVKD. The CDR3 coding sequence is TGTGCCACCCGGACAGAGGATCAGCCCCAGCATTTT. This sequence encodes CATRTEDQPQHF.

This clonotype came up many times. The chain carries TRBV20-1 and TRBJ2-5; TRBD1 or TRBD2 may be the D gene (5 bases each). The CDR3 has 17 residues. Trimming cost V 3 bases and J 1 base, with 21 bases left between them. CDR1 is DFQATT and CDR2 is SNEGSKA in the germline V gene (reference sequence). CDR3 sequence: CSASPRDVDLGQETQYF. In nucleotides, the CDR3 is TGCAGTGCTAGCCCCCGGGACGTTGATCTAGGCCAAGAGACCCAGTACTTC.

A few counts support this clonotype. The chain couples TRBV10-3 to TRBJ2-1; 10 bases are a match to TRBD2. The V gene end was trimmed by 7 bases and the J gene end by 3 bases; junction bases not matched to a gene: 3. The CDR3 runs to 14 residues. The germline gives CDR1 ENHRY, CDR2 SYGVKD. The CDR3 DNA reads TGTGCCATCACTGTAGCGGGGGGCTACAATGAGCAGTTCTTC. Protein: CAITVAGGYNEQFF.

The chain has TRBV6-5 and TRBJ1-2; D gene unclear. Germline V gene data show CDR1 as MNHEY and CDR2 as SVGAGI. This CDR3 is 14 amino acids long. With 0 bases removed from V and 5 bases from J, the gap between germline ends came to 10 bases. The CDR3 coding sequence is TGTGCCAGCAGTTACTCGAGAGGAGGGTATGGCTACACCTTC. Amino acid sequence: CASSYSRGGYGYTF.

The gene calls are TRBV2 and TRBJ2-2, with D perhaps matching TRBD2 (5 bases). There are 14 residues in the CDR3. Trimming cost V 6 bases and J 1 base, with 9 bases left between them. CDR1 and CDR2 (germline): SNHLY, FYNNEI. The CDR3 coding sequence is TGTGCCAGCAGAGTAGGAGGGAACACCGGGGAGCTGTTTTTT. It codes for CASRVGGNTGELFF.

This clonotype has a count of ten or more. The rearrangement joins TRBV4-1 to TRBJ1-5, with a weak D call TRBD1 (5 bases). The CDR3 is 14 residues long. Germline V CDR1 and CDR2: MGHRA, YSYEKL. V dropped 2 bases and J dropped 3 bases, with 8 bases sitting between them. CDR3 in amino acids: CASSQTGNNQPQHF. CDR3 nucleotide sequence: TGCGCCAGCAGCCAAACAGGCAACAATCAGCCCCAGCATTTT.

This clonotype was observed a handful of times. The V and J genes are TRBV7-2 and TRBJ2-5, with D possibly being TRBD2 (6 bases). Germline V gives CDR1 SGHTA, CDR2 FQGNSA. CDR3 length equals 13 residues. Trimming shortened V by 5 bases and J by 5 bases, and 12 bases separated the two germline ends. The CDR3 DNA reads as TGTGCCAGCAGCAACGGGACTCGGGAGACCCAGTACTTC. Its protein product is CASSNGTRETQYF.

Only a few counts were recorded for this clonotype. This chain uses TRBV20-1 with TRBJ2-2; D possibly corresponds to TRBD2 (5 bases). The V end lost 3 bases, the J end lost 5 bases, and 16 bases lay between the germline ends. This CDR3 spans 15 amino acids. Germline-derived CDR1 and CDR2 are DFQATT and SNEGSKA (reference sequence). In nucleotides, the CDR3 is TGCAGTGCTAGGGTGGATGATCGGGGTACCGGGGAGCTGTTTTTT. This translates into CSARVDDRGTGELFF.

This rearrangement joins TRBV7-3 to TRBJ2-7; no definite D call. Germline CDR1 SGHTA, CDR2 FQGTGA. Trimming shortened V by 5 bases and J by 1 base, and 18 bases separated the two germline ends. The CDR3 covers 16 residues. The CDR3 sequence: CASSLREPGLSYEQYV. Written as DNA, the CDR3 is TGTGCCAGCAGCCTTCGTGAACCGGGTCTTTCCTACGAGCAGTACGTC.

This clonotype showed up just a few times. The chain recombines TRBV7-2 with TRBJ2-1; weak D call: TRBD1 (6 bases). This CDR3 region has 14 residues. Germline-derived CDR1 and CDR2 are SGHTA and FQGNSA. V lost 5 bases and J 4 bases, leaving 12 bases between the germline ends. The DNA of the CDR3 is TGTGCCAGCAGCCCTCGACAGGAGTACAATGAGCAGTTCTTC. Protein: CASSPRQEYNEQFF.

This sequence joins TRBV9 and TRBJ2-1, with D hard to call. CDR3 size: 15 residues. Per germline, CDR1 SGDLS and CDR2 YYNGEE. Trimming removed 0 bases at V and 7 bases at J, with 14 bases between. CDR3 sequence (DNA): TGTGCCAGCAGCGTAGGGCCCCACCCGCGTAATGAGCAGTTCTTC. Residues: CASSVGPHPRNEQFF.

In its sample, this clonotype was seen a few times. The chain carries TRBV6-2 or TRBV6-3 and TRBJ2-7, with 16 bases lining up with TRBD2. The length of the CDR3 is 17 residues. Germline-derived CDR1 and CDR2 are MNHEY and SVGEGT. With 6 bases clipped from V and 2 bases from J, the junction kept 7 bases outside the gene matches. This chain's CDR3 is CASRSGTSGGDPYEQYF. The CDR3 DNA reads TGTGCCAGCAGGTCCGGGACTAGCGGGGGGGACCCCTACGAGCAGTACTTC.

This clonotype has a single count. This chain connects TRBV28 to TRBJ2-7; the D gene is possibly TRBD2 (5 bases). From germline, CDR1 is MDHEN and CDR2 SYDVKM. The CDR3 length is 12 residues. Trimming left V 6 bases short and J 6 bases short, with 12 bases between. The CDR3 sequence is CASSVVEGEQYV. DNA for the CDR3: TGTGCCAGCAGCGTAGTTGAGGGCGAGCAGTACGTC.

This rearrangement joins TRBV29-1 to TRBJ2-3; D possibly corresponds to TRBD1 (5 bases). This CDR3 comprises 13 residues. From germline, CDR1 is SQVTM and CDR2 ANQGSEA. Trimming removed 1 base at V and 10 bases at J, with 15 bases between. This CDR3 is CSVEARWEGAQYF. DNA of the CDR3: TGCAGCGTTGAAGCTAGGTGGGAAGGGGCGCAGTATTTT.

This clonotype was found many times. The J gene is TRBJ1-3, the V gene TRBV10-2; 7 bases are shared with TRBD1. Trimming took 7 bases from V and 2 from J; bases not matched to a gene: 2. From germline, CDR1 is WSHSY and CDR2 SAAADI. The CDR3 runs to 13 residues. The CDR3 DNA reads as TGCGCCAGCACTGACAGGGCTGGAAACACCATATATTTT. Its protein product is CASTDRAGNTIYF.

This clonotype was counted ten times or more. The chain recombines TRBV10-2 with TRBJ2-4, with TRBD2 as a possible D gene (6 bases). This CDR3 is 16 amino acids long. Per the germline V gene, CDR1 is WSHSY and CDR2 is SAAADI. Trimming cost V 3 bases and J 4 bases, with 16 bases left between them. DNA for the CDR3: TGCGCCAGCAGTGATACCAGGGAGGTCGGTAAAAACATTCAGTACTTC. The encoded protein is CASSDTREVGKNIQYF.

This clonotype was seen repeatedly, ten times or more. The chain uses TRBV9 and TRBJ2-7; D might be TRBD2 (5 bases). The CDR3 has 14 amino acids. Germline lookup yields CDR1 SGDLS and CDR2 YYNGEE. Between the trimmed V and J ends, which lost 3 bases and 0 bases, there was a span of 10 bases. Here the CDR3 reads CASSAHGNSYEQYF. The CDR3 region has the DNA TGTGCCAGCAGCGCGCACGGGAACTCCTACGAGCAGTACTTC.